One T cell receptor beta chain is described in this entry. The germline V gene encodes CDR1 MDHEN and CDR2 SYDVKM. The CDR3 loop spans 18 amino acids. Trimming cost V 5 bases and J 4 bases; bases outside gene matches: 13. The table came from immunoSEQ multiplex PCR; TCRdb's copy has only in-frame clones and leaves some out. This sample has around 110,000 clones, with roughly 90% found just once. This sample was included in a study of T cell responses to AZD1222 COVID-19 vaccine. The receptor was derived from an adult in good health. The J gene is TRBJ2-7, the V gene TRBV28; 14 bases match TRBD2. The sequencing used peripheral blood, collected on day 0 of AZD1222 vaccination. The CDR3 nucleotides are TGTGCCAGCAGTACCGGGACTAGCGGGAGTTATAGAGGTTACGAGCAGTACTTC. This sequence encodes CASSTGTSGSYRGYEQYF.